The T cell receptor beta chain described here comes from a study of beta chain features in type 1 diabetes. Per the germline V gene, CDR1 is SGHAT and CDR2 is FQNNGV. The CDR3 totals 15 residues. TCRB transcripts that were expressed got sequenced, as all of the isolated RNA had been reverse transcribed. Sequencing was performed with immunoSEQ multiplex PCR; in TCRdb, only in-frame clones are kept and a portion is missing. In the table there are 200,000 to 300,000 clones, 27% of which are singletons. Note on this clone: One junction end does not reproduce the germline sequence, and a read error may be involved.

This rearrangement joins TRBV11-2 to TRBJ2-7; 7 positions match TRBD1. The clonotype comes from a man aged 25 to 40 in good health. The material sequenced was central memory CD4+ T cells from blood. In DNA, the CDR3 is TGTGCCAGCAGACAGAGAGGACAGGTCTCCTCCGAGCAGTACTTC. Its translation is CASRQRGQVSSEQYF.